This is a list of T cell receptor beta chains from one sample in a study of cytomegalovirus exposure and HLA in healthy donors. Assay: immunoSEQ multiplex PCR; the TCRdb copy retains only in-frame clones and omits some. Of some 170,000 clones in the sample, roughly 85% were seen once. Material for sequencing was PBMCs. The receptors here all came from a woman aged 30 to 39 in good health and CMV-seronegative. The CDR3 runs from the conserved cysteine through the conserved F or W. A D gene is named only where the DNA matches it firmly. Size is omitted from some rows. Given values are once, few, many or a class for expanded clones.

size: .; D: .; V: TRBV19; J: TRBJ2-4; DNA: TGTGCCAGTAGTAACCCAGGTACCCTAGCCAAAAACATTCAGTACTTC; CDR3: CASSNPGTLAKNIQYF
size: once; D: TRBD1; V: TRBV2; J: TRBJ1-2; DNA: TGTGCCAGCATTCTTCCCCGGACAGGGTATGGCTACACCTTC; CDR3: CASILPRTGYGYTF
size: once; D: .; V: TRBV27; J: TRBJ1-1; DNA: TGTGCCAGCAGTTCATGGGGACTAATGAACACTGAAGCTTTCTTT; CDR3: CASSSWGLMNTEAFF
size: .; D: .; V: TRBV29-1; J: TRBJ1-2; DNA: TGCAGCGCGAGGATTGAAGGTTGGGGCGACCTATCTACCGACGGATATGGCTACACCTTC; CDR3: CSARIEGWGDLSTDGYGYTF
size: .; D: .; V: TRBV2; J: TRBJ2-1; DNA: TGTGCCAGCAGGGTGGGACAAGGGGCCAATGAGCAGTTCTTC; CDR3: CASRVGQGANEQFF
size: .; D: .; V: TRBV27; J: TRBJ1-6; DNA: TGTGCCAGCACTCTAATCGGAGTCCTGAGGTCACCCCTCCACTTT; CDR3: CASTLIGVLRSPLHF
size: .; D: .; V: TRBV29-1; J: TRBJ1-1; DNA: TGCAGCGCCAAACAGGGAGACACTGAAGCTTTCTTT; CDR3: CSAKQGDTEAFF
size: .; D: .; V: TRBV4-3; J: TRBJ1-5; DNA: TGCGCCAGCAGCCAAGGAGCGCATCTCAATCAGCCCCAGCATTTT; CDR3: CASSQGAHLNQPQHF
size: .; D: TRBD2; V: TRBV28; J: TRBJ2-7; DNA: TGTGCCAGCAGCATAACCGGGGGAGGGCCCCCCGAGCAGTACTTC; CDR3: CASSITGGGPPEQYF
size: .; D: .; V: TRBV6-4; J: TRBJ1-2; DNA: TGTGCCAGCAGTGTATCTGGAACGGGGGGCTACACCTTC; CDR3: CASSVSGTGGYTF
size: .; D: TRBD2; V: TRBV4-1; J: TRBJ2-1; DNA: TGCGCCAGCAGTCGGATAGCGGGAGGCCTACCCTACAATGAGCAGTTCTTC; CDR3: CASSRIAGGLPYNEQFF
size: .; D: .; V: TRBV5-1; J: TRBJ1-2; DNA: TGCGCCAGCAGCTTGGAGAGTTCTAACTATGGCTACACCTTC; CDR3: CASSLESSNYGYTF
size: .; D: TRBD1; V: TRBV7-7; J: TRBJ2-5; DNA: TGTGCCAGCAGCTTAGGAGGGACAGCCCAAGAGACCCAGTACTTC; CDR3: CASSLGGTAQETQYF
size: .; D: .; V: TRBV2; J: TRBJ1-1; DNA: TGTGCCGGTCGCATAGGACAGTTGAACACTGAAGCTTTCTTT; CDR3: CAGRIGQLNTEAFF
size: .; D: TRBD1; V: TRBV10-3; J: TRBJ1-1; DNA: TGTGCCATCAGTGAGTTGAAGGGGGCGGTGAGCACTGAAGCTTTCTTT; CDR3: CAISELKGAVSTEAFF
size: .; D: .; V: TRBV9; J: TRBJ1-1; DNA: TGTGCCAGCAGCCCCATAGGGGCGGGGTTTTACACTGAAGCTTTCTTT; CDR3: CASSPIGAGFYTEAFF
size: .; D: TRBD1; V: TRBV29-1; J: TRBJ2-7; DNA: TGCAGCGCAGGACAGGCGGGCGGCGAGCAGTACTTC; CDR3: CSAGQAGGEQYF
size: .; D: .; V: TRBV5-1; J: TRBJ2-3; DNA: TGCGCCAGCAGCCGTAATACAGGGTCCGGAGATACGCAGTATTTT; CDR3: CASSRNTGSGDTQYF
size: .; D: .; V: TRBV28; J: TRBJ1-1; DNA: TGTGCCAGCAGTTTCAGGGGAAGCACTGAAGCTTTCTTT; CDR3: CASSFRGSTEAFF
size: .; D: TRBD2; V: TRBV7-9; J: TRBJ2-1; DNA: TGTGCCAGCAGCTACCCGGCCTCCGGGGGGGTGGGGGGTGAGCAGTTCTTC; CDR3: CASSYPASGGVGGEQFF
size: .; D: .; V: TRBV21-1; J: TRBJ2-5; DNA: TGTGCCAGCAGCCCCCACAGGGGGACGGCATTTACTGGGGTCCAAGAGACCCAGTACTTC; CDR3: CASSPHRGTAFTGVQETQYF
size: once; D: .; V: TRBV10-2; J: TRBJ1-5; DNA: TGCGCCAGCAGTGAGAGCGGTGGGAGCAATCAGCCCCAGCATTTT; CDR3: CASSESGGSNQPQHF
size: .; D: TRBD2; V: TRBV4-3; J: TRBJ2-3; DNA: TGCGCCAGCAGCCAAGACGAGCGGGGGGGCCGCGATACGCAGTATTTT; CDR3: CASSQDERGGRDTQYF
size: .; D: .; V: TRBV27; J: TRBJ1-4; DNA: TGTGCCAGCAGTACACGCTGGGGGCGCGTTAATGAAAAACTGTTTTTT; CDR3: CASSTRWGRVNEKLFF
size: .; D: .; V: TRBV5-1; J: TRBJ2-5; DNA: TGCGCCAGCAGCTCTCTACTAGCAGAGACCCAGTACTTC; CDR3: CASSSLLAETQYF
size: once; D: TRBD1; V: TRBV7-9; J: TRBJ2-7; DNA: TGTGCCAGCAGCTGGGGGACAGGGGTTTCCTACGAGCAGTACTTC; CDR3: CASSWGTGVSYEQYF
size: few; D: TRBD1; V: TRBV2; J: TRBJ1-3; DNA: TGTGCCAGCAGTGAATCGGGGACAGTAGTTTTT; CDR3: CASSESGTVVF
size: once; D: TRBD2; V: TRBV7-2; J: TRBJ2-7; DNA: TGTGCCAGCAGCCGACTAGCGGGGGACTCCTACGAGCAGTACTTC; CDR3: CASSRLAGDSYEQYF
size: .; D: .; V: TRBV9; J: TRBJ2-3; DNA: TGTGCCAGCAGCCCACCCCCAGGGACAGATACGCAGTATTTT; CDR3: CASSPPPGTDTQYF
size: .; D: TRBD2; V: TRBV6-5; J: TRBJ2-7; DNA: TGTGCCAGCAGCCCCAGACTAGCGGGGTCCTACGAGCAGTACTTC; CDR3: CASSPRLAGSYEQYF
size: .; D: TRBD1; V: TRBV5-1; J: TRBJ1-1; DNA: TGCGCCAGCAGCTTCGGGACAGGGGACACTGAAGCTTTCTTT; CDR3: CASSFGTGDTEAFF
size: .; D: TRBD2; V: TRBV15; J: TRBJ2-1; DNA: TGTGCCACCAGCAGAGGACTAGGACTAGCGGCCTACAATGAGCAGTTCTTC; CDR3: CATSRGLGLAAYNEQFF
size: .; D: TRBD2; V: TRBV27; J: TRBJ2-3; DNA: TGTGCCAGCAGCCTCGCGCTAGCGGGGGGGAATACGCAGTATTTT; CDR3: CASSLALAGGNTQYF
size: .; D: TRBD2; V: TRBV4-3; J: TRBJ2-1; DNA: TGCGCCAGCAGCCAAGATGGTCTAGCGGGGGGGTACAATGAGCAGTTCTTC; CDR3: CASSQDGLAGGYNEQFF
size: once; D: .; V: TRBV5-4; J: TRBJ1-2; DNA: TGTGCCAGCAGCTTGGGCCGACAGAGCAACTATGGCTACACCTTC; CDR3: CASSLGRQSNYGYTF
size: once; D: TRBD2; V: TRBV19; J: TRBJ2-1; DNA: TGTGCCAGCCGACTAGCGGGAGTGGGGAATGAGCAGTTCTTC; CDR3: CASRLAGVGNEQFF
size: .; D: TRBD2; V: TRBV7-8; J: TRBJ2-5; DNA: TGTGCCAGCAGCCTCCCCCCAGGCGGGAGGGCGGAAGAGACCCAGTACTTC; CDR3: CASSLPPGGRAEETQYF
size: .; D: TRBD2; V: TRBV27; J: TRBJ2-1; DNA: TGTGCCAGCAGTCCCCTCGGACTAGCGGGGGGGCAAGGGCAGTTCTTC; CDR3: CASSPLGLAGGQGQFF
size: .; D: .; V: TRBV5-4; J: TRBJ2-1; DNA: TGTGCCAGCAGCTTGGGACAGTCCTACAATGAGCAGTTCTTC; CDR3: CASSLGQSYNEQFF
size: .; D: .; V: TRBV29-1; J: TRBJ2-7; DNA: TGCAGCGTAGAGGGGCAGAGCGGGTACGAGCAGTACTTC; CDR3: CSVEGQSGYEQYF
size: .; D: .; V: TRBV9; J: TRBJ1-6; DNA: TGTGCCAGCAGCGTACAGGCACAGGCGGAAAATTCACCCCTCCACTTT; CDR3: CASSVQAQAENSPLHF
size: many; D: .; V: TRBV5-1; J: TRBJ2-3; DNA: TGCGCCAGCAGCGAGACTCCGACAGATACGCAGTATTTT; CDR3: CASSETPTDTQYF
size: .; D: TRBD1; V: TRBV5-1; J: TRBJ1-6; DNA: TGCGCCAGCAGCTACCGGACAGGGGAGAATTCACCCCTCCACTTT; CDR3: CASSYRTGENSPLHF
size: .; D: TRBD1; V: TRBV6-1; J: TRBJ2-7; DNA: TGTGCCAGCAGCGCCGGGACAGGAGACTACGAGCAGTACTTC; CDR3: CASSAGTGDYEQYF
size: .; D: TRBD2; V: TRBV5-4; J: TRBJ2-1; DNA: TGTGCCAGCAGCTACGCGGGAGGGCCACTTAATGAGCAGTTCTTC; CDR3: CASSYAGGPLNEQFF
size: .; D: .; V: TRBV20-1; J: TRBJ1-2; DNA: TGCAGGGTCTATCCGGGGGGCGGCTACACCTTC; CDR3: CRVYPGGGYTF
size: .; D: .; V: TRBV28; J: TRBJ2-7; DNA: TGTGCCAGCAGTTTGAGCGGGCCCTCCTACGAGCAGTACTTC; CDR3: CASSLSGPSYEQYF
size: once; D: TRBD2; V: TRBV5-6; J: TRBJ2-7; DNA: TGTGCCAGCACTCCGGGACTAGCGGCAACCTACGAGCAGTACTTC; CDR3: CASTPGLAATYEQYF
size: .; D: TRBD1; V: TRBV2; J: TRBJ2-5; DNA: TGTGCCAGCAGGCAGGGGGCCCAAGAGACCCAGTACTTC; CDR3: CASRQGAQETQYF
size: once; D: .; V: TRBV6-1; J: TRBJ2-1; DNA: TGTGCCAGCAGGCCCCGGGGGTCCTACAATGAGCAGTTCTTC; CDR3: CASRPRGSYNEQFF
size: .; D: TRBD1; V: TRBV5-1; J: TRBJ2-2; DNA: TGCGCCAGCAGCTCGGGACAGGGGATAGCCGGGGAGCTGTTTTTT; CDR3: CASSSGQGIAGELFF